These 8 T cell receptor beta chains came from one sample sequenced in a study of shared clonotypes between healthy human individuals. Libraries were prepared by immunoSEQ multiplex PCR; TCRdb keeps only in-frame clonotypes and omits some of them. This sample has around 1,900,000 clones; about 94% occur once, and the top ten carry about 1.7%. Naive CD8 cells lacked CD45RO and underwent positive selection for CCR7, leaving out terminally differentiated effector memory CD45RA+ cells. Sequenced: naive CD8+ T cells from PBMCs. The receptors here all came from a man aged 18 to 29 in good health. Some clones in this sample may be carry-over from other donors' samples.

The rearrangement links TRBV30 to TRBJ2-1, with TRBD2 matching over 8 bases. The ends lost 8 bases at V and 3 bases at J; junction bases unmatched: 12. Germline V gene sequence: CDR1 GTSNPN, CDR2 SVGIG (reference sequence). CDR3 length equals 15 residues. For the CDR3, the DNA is TGTGCCGGTAGAGAGCGGGAGATGGACTACAATGAGCAGTTCTTC. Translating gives CAGREREMDYNEQFF.

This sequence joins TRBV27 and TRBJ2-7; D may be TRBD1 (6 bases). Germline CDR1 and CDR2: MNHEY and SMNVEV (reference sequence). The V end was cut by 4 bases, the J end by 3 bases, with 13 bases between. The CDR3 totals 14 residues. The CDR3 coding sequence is TGTGCCAGCAGTTGGGGGAAAGGGGGCTACGAGCAGTACTTC. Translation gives CASSWGKGGYEQYF.

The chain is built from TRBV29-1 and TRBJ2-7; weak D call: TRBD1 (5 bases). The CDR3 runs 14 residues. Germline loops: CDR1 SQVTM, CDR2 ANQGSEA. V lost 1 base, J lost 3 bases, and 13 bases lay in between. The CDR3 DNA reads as TGCAGCGTTGAAGCGAAAGGAAGGGGCTACGAGCAGTACTTC. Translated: CSVEAKGRGYEQYF.

The CDR3 sequence is CASSYSRRATYNEQFF. The CDR3 DNA sequence: TGTGCCAGCAGTTACTCGAGGCGGGCCACTTACAATGAGCAGTTCTTC. V is TRBV6-5 and J is TRBJ2-1; D perhaps matches TRBD2 (5 bases). CDR1 and CDR2 from the germline V gene are MNHEY and SVGAGI. CDR3 size: 16 residues. Trimming left V 0 bases short and J 4 bases short, with 13 bases between.

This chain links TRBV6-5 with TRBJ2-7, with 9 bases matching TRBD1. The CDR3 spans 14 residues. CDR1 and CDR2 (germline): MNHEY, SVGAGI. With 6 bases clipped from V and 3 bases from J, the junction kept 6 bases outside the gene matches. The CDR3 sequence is CASSSRTGDYEQYF. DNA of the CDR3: TGTGCCAGCAGCTCACGGACAGGGGACTACGAGCAGTACTTC.

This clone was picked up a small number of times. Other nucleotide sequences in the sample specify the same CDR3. CDR3 bases: TGTGCCAGCAGCTTGGGTCACGAGCAGTACTTC. Translating gives CASSLGHEQYF. The chain joins TRBV5-6 to TRBJ2-7, with unresolved D. CDR1 and CDR2 (germline): SGHDT, YYEEEE. The CDR3 is 11 amino acids. The V and J ends lost 0 bases and 5 bases respectively, with 3 bases between them.

The CDR3 DNA follows: TGTGCCAGCAGCTTGGCAGGGCCGGCCGGGGAGCTGTTTTTT. Translation gives CASSLAGPAGELFF. The chain combines TRBV11-1 with TRBJ2-2; D is perhaps TRBD1 (5 bases). V was clipped by 3 bases and J by 6 bases, with 11 bases between them. There are 14 residues in the CDR3. Germline lookup yields CDR1 SGHAT and CDR2 FQDESV (reference sequence). The variable domain in full, with the rest retrieved from reference TRBV11-1 and TRBJ2-2, is EAEVAQSPRYKITEKSQAVAFWCDPISGHATLYWYRQILGQGPELLVQFQDESVVDDSQLPKDRFSAERLKGVDSTLKIQPAELGDSAMYLCASSLAGPAGELFFGEGSRLTVL.

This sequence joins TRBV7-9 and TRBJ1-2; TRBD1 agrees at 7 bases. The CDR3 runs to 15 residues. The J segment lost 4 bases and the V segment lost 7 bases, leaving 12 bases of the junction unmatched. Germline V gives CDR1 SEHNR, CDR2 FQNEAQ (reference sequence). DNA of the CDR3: TGTGCCAGCACCTCGACAGGGCCAGGCGGCTATGGCTACACCTTC. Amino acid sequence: CASTSTGPGGYGYTF.